Sequencing of this T cell receptor beta chain was carried out in a study of graft-versus-host responses after intestinal transplantation. About the study: Transplants given to recipients were multivisceral, liver-intestinal, or isolated intestinal. Once they had received anti-thymocyte globulin induction, all recipients took tacrolimus and steroids for approximately three years.

Study findings and constraints: The highest levels of circulating GvH clones went along with early declines in HvG clones after transplant. Individuals who had graft-donor T cell macrochimerism had allografts that showed high graft-versus-host to host-versus-graft clonal ratios.

TCRdb keeps only in-frame clones here, not all; method: immunoSEQ multiplex PCR. Altogether 80,000 to 100,000 clones are present, around 90% being singletons, with the ten largest covering around 0.18%. To note about this clone: No antigen is known for it.

CDR3 length: 11 amino acids. Trimming shortened V by 3 bases and J by 4 bases, and 3 bases separated the two germline ends. Per the germline V gene, CDR1 is WSHSY and CDR2 is SAAADI. The sequenced sample was unstimulated CD4+ T cells sorted from spleen or lymph node cells, obtained before intestinal transplant. This rearrangement joins TRBV10-2 to TRBJ1-1; no clear D gene. The clonotype originates from a human donor who received an intestinal transplant. DNA of the CDR3: TGCGCCAGCAGTGACTTCACTGAAGCTTTCTTT. This translates into CASSDFTEAFF.